This T cell receptor (beta chain) emerged from a study of T cell changes during pregnancy in multiple sclerosis. Sequencing was performed with immunoSEQ multiplex PCR; in TCRdb, only in-frame clones are kept and a portion is missing. The table has roughly 87,000 clones, 93% seen once. V shed 5 bases and J 5 bases; nucleotides not matched to a gene: 12. The CDR3 is made up of 15 amino acids. From germline, CDR1 is SGHRS and CDR2 YFSETQ. The sequences come from peripheral blood, collected in the third trimester of pregnancy. This TCR derives from a female donor in good health, enrolled as a control in a pregnancy study. The V gene is TRBV5-1, the J gene TRBJ2-5; 7 bases fit TRBD2. This CDR3 reads CASSYLAESGETQYF. The CDR3 DNA reads as TGCGCCAGCAGTTATCTAGCGGAGTCGGGGGAGACCCAGTACTTC.